Shown below are 22 T cell receptor beta chains from a single sample sequenced in a study of T cells in Graves' hyperthyroidism and ophthalmopathy. TCR beta CDR3 regions were amplified from RNA transcripts. HTBI primers were employed in a first-round RT-PCR of the TCR CDR3. TCRdb re-called the multiplex PCR reads with MiXCR, one entry per CDR3 protein. The sample includes about 420,000 distinct CDR3 sequences, 15% to 19% of them seen just once. Material: blood. These TCRs come from a woman between 18 and 29 years old with Graves' hyperthyroidism.

The rearrangement links TRBV5-1 to TRBJ2-1; the match to TRBD2 covers 10 bases. Germline CDR1 and CDR2: SGHRS and YFSETQ. The CDR3 has 19 residues. J gave up 0 bases and V 2 bases, and 11 bases lay outside the gene matches. The DNA of the CDR3 is TGCGCCAGCAGCTTTAGCGGGAGGCATTCCTCGAGCTCCTACAATGAGCAGTTCTTC. This encodes CASSFSGRHSSSSYNEQFF.

This clonotype was seen only a few times. V and J are TRBV7-3 and TRBJ2-5, with 8 positions matching TRBD2. The V gene end was trimmed by 5 bases and the J gene end by 4 bases; junction bases not matched to a gene: 12. There are 16 residues in the CDR3. Germline V gene sequence: CDR1 SGHTA, CDR2 FQGTGA. The CDR3 loop is CASSPVTGGVGETQYF. The DNA of the CDR3 is TGTGCCAGCAGCCCAGTGACCGGGGGGGTGGGAGAGACCCAGTACTTC.

This sequence joins TRBV28 and TRBJ2-7; maybe TRBD1 (5 bases). Trimming shortened V by 6 bases and J by 3 bases, and 12 bases separated the two germline ends. The germline CDR1 and CDR2 sequences are MDHEN and SYDVKM. The CDR3 is 13 amino acids. This CDR3 is CASSVRTFYEQYF. The CDR3 DNA is TGTGCCAGCAGCGTCCGGACATTCTACGAGCAGTACTTC.

This clonotype was detected ten times or more. V is TRBV2 and J is TRBJ2-7; D gene unclear. The germline V gene encodes CDR1 SNHLY and CDR2 FYNNEI. The CDR3 runs 15 residues. The V end was cut by 2 bases, the J end by 2 bases, with 13 bases between. CDR3 bases: TGTGCCAGCAGTGAAAGCTCCGGGCCTACCTACGAGCAGTACTTC. Residues: CASSESSGPTYEQYF.

In this sample, this clonotype turned up many times. The chain couples TRBV7-6 to TRBJ1-1; 8 bases are shared with TRBD1. CDR1 and CDR2 from the germline V gene are SGHVS and FNYEAQ. The J segment lost 2 bases and the V segment lost 5 bases, leaving 7 bases of the junction unmatched. The CDR3 runs to 15 residues. CDR3 DNA: TGTGCCAGCAGCCCCCGGACAGGGACCAACACTGAAGCTTTCTTT. Translation: CASSPRTGTNTEAFF.

To note about this clonotype: A much larger clone lies a single base off, so this may be a read error. The rearrangement links TRBV28 to TRBJ1-5, with a weak D call TRBD1 (5 bases). The CDR3 length is 14 residues. Looked up from germline, CDR1 is MDHEN and CDR2 is SYDVKM. Trimming left V 6 bases short and J 2 bases short, with 11 bases between. CDR3 sequence (DNA): TGTGCCAGCAGCACGACAGTGGGCAATCAGCCCCAGCATTTT. It yields the protein CASSTTVGNQPQHF.

This clonotype was seen many times. V gene TRBV29-1 combines with J gene TRBJ1-5; 8 positions agree with TRBD1. The CDR3 runs 14 residues. Looked up from germline, CDR1 is SQVTM and CDR2 is ANQGSEA. Losses at the gene ends were 4 bases for V and 5 bases for J; bases not matched to a gene: 7. The CDR3 reads CSVAPRGLDQPQHF. For the CDR3, the DNA is TGCAGCGTTGCCCCCAGGGGGCTGGATCAGCCCCAGCATTTT.

V usage is TRBV19 and J usage is TRBJ1-4; D unresolved. Trimming removed 9 bases from V and 0 bases from J, with 8 bases in between. The CDR3 covers 13 residues. Germline CDR1 reads LNHDA; CDR2 reads SQIVND (reference sequence). DNA of the CDR3: TGTGCCAGCATTCCTGCAACTAATGAAAAACTGTTTTTT. Translation: CASIPATNEKLFF.

The genes are TRBV6-5 and TRBJ1-4; 9 bases are shared with TRBD1. Germline CDR1 is MNHEY and CDR2 is SVGAGI. With 2 bases clipped from V and 6 bases from J, the junction kept 10 bases outside the gene matches. CDR3 size: 17 residues. CDR3 amino acids: CASSYPFTGGLDEKLFF. The CDR3 bases are TGTGCCAGCAGTTACCCCTTCACAGGGGGCTTAGATGAAAAACTGTTTTTT.

In the case of this clonotype: A read error is possible here, since a much larger clone lies one base away. The CDR3 end shows no conserved phenylalanine or tryptophan, and so a read error is likely. J is TRBJ1-1 and V is TRBV6-2 or TRBV6-3; D remains ambiguous. Trimming removed 2 bases at V and 5 bases at J, with 12 bases between. Germline V gene lookup returns CDR1 MNHEY and CDR2 SVGEGT. CDR3 size: 14 residues. CDR3 sequence (DNA): TGTGCCAGCAGTTACGGCACGGGTTCTACTGAAGCTTTCCTT. Translation gives CASSYGTGSTEAFL.

This clonotype appeared a few times. This chain connects TRBV5-1 to TRBJ2-7, with 12 nucleotides matching TRBD2. The CDR3 contains 16 residues. Germline values: CDR1 SGHRS, CDR2 YFSETQ. The ends lost 0 bases at V and 3 bases at J; junction bases unmatched: 4. The CDR3 reads CASSLAELAGGYEQYF. The CDR3 nucleotides are TGCGCCAGCAGCTTGGCCGAACTAGCGGGAGGCTACGAGCAGTACTTC.

In its sample, this clonotype was seen many times. The chain joins TRBV12-3 or TRBV12-4 to TRBJ1-1; D unresolved. The germline V and J ends were trimmed by 6 bases and 0 bases, with 11 bases remaining between them. CDR3 length: 14 amino acids. As DNA, the CDR3 is TGTGCCAGCAGATCGTTGGGGTTGAACACTGAAGCTTTCTTT. It encodes CASRSLGLNTEAFF.

This sequence joins TRBV6-1 and TRBJ1-2; 10 nucleotides align to TRBD1. Looked up from germline, CDR1 is MNHNS and CDR2 is SASEGT. This CDR3 has 15 amino acids. J lost 0 bases, V lost 5 bases, and 3 bases had no gene match. The CDR3 loop is CASSPGTGANYGYTF. The CDR3 DNA reads as TGTGCCAGCAGTCCCGGGACAGGGGCTAACTATGGCTACACCTTC.

The rearrangement uses TRBV28 and TRBJ1-2, with D tentatively TRBD1 (5 bases). The CDR3 loop spans 14 amino acids. Trimming stripped 8 bases from V and 4 bases from J, with 17 bases between. CDR1 and CDR2 from the germline V gene are MDHEN and SYDVKM. This CDR3 reads CASSTDTRSYGYTF. For the CDR3, the DNA is TGTGCCAGCTCCACGGACACCCGGTCCTATGGCTACACCTTC.

This clonotype was detected many times. The chain links TRBV28 to TRBJ2-1; TRBD2 matches 10 bases. The CDR3 is made up of 15 amino acids. Trimming took 4 bases from V and 7 from J; bases not matched to a gene: 7. Looked up from germline, CDR1 is MDHEN and CDR2 is SYDVKM. CDR3 in amino acids: CASSSSGGAGNEQFF. The CDR3 DNA reads as TGTGCCAGCAGTTCCAGCGGGGGGGCTGGGAATGAGCAGTTCTTC. The variable domain in full, completed from reference TRBV28 and TRBJ2-1, reads DVKVTQSSRYLVKRTGEKVFLECVQDMDHENMFWYRQDPGLGLRLIYFSYDVKMKEKGDIPEGYSVSREKKERFSLILESASTNQTSMYLCASSSSGGAGNEQFFGPGTRLTVL.

This clonotype was seen at least ten times. The chain is built from TRBV7-9 and TRBJ2-2, with D possibly being TRBD1 or TRBD2 (5 bases each). CDR1 and CDR2 from the germline V gene are SEHNR and FQNEAQ (reference sequence). CDR3 size: 15 residues. The V and J ends lost 3 bases and 0 bases respectively, with 8 bases between them. CDR3 nucleotide sequence: TGTGCCAGCAGCTTCGGGGCACCGAACACCGGGGAGCTGTTTTTT. Its protein is CASSFGAPNTGELFF.

This chain joins TRBV2 and TRBJ1-5; tentatively, D is TRBD1 (5 bases). Germline V gene data show CDR1 as SNHLY and CDR2 as FYNNEI. Between the trimmed V and J ends, which lost 6 bases and 7 bases, there was a span of 16 bases. The CDR3 loop spans 14 amino acids. The CDR3 DNA is TGTGCCAGCAGGGAAAGGGGCCAGGGACAGCCCCAGCATTTT. Its protein product is CASRERGQGQPQHF. Looking up the rest from reference TRBV2 and TRBJ1-5 gives the full variable domain: EPEVTQTPSHQVTQMGQEVILRCVPISNHLYFYWYRQILGQKVEFLVSFYNNEISEKSEIFDDQFSVERPDGSNFTLKIRSTKLEDSAMYFCASRERGQGQPQHFGDGTRLSIL.

At least ten counts were recorded for this clonotype. The chain has TRBV29-1 and TRBJ2-5; maybe TRBD2 (5 bases). Germline V lookup: CDR1 SQVTM, CDR2 ANQGSEA. The CDR3 is 13 residues long. The V gene lost 3 bases and the J gene lost 3 bases, with 11 bases spanning the gap. The CDR3 sequence: CSVERSREETQYF. CDR3 DNA: TGCAGCGTTGAGCGCTCGAGGGAAGAGACCCAGTACTTC.

Turning to this clonotype: A much larger clone differs from this one at a single base, so this may be a read error. This chain connects TRBV3-1 to TRBJ1-5; D may be TRBD1 (5 bases). Looked up from germline, CDR1 is LGHDT and CDR2 is YNNKEL (reference sequence). This CDR3 spans 15 amino acids. CDR3: CASSQGGGSSQPQHF. CDR3 sequence (DNA): TGTGCCAGCAGCCAAGGGGGCGGGAGCAGTCAGCCCCAGCATTTT.

The gene calls are TRBV5-4 and TRBJ2-5, with 11 bases lining up with TRBD2. This CDR3 contains 16 residues. J was trimmed by 4 bases and V by 4 bases; bases with no gene match: 9. Germline V CDR1 and CDR2: SGHNT, YYREEE (reference sequence). The CDR3 nucleotides are TGTGCCAGCAGCCAGAAACTAGCGGGAGCCGCAGAGACCCAGTACTTC. This translates into CASSQKLAGAAETQYF.

This clonotype was detected only a few times. The chain combines TRBV19 with TRBJ1-3, with D possibly being TRBD1 (6 bases). CDR1 and CDR2 from the germline V gene are LNHDA and SQIVND (reference sequence). The CDR3 consists of 16 residues. The ends were cut back, 7 bases at V and 2 bases at J, with 18 bases in the middle. The CDR3 DNA follows: TGTGCCAGTACCTGGGGACACTCCCGAACTGGAAACACCATATATTTT. It translates to CASTWGHSRTGNTIYF.

In its sample, this clonotype was seen many times. The chain recombines TRBV27 with TRBJ2-3, with D possibly matching TRBD1 (5 bases). Germline CDR1 is MNHEY and CDR2 is SMNVEV (reference sequence). The CDR3 is 15 residues long. Trimming took off 6 bases at V and 2 bases at J, with 15 bases between the two ends. CDR3 DNA sequence: TGTGCCAGCAGGCAGGGCTACCCTTACACAGATACGCAGTATTTT. Protein sequence: CASRQGYPYTDTQYF.